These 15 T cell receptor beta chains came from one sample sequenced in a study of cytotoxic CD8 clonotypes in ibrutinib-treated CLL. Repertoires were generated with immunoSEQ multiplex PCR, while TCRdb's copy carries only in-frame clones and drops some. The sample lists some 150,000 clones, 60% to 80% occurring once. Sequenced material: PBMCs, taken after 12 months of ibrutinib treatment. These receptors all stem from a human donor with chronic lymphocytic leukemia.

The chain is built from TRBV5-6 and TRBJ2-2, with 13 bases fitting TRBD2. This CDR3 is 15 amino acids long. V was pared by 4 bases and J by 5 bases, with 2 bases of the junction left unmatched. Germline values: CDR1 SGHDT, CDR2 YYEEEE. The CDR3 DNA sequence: TGTGCCAGCAGCGGACTAGCGGGAGTAACCGGGGAGCTGTTTTTT. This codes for CASSGLAGVTGELFF.

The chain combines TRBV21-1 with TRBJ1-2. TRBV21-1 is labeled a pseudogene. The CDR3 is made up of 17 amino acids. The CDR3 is CASSKGRRYNPNYGYTF. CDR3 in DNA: TGTGCCAGCAGCAAAGGAAGGAGATACAACCCGAACTATGGCTACACCTTC.

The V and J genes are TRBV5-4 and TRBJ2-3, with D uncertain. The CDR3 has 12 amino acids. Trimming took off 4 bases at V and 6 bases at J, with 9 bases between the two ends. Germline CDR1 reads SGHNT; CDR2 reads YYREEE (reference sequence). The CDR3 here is CASSRFMDTQYF. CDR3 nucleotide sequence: TGTGCCAGCAGCAGATTCATGGATACGCAGTATTTT.

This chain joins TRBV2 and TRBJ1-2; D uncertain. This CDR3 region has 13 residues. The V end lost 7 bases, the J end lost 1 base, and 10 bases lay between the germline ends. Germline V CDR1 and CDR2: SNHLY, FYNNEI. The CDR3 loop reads CASMEHDNYGYTF. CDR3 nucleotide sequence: TGTGCCAGCATGGAACACGATAACTATGGCTACACCTTC.

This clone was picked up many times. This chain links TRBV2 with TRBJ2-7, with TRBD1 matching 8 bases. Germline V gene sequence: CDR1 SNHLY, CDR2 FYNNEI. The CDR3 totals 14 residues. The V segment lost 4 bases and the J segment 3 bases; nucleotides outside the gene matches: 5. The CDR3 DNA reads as TGTGCCAGCAGTGCCGACAGGGGCGTCTACGAGCAGTACTTC. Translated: CASSADRGVYEQYF.

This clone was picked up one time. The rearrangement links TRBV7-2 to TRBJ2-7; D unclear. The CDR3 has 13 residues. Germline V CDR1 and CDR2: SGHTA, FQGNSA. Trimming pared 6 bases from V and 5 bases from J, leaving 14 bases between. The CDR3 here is CASRRELADEQYF. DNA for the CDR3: TGTGCCAGCAGACGTGAATTGGCAGACGAGCAGTACTTC.

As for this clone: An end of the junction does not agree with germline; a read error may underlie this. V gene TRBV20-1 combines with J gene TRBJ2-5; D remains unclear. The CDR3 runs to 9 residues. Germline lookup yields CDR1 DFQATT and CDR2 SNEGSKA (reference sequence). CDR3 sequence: CSAREAQYF. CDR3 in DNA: TGCAGTGCTAGAGAGGCCCAGTACTTC.

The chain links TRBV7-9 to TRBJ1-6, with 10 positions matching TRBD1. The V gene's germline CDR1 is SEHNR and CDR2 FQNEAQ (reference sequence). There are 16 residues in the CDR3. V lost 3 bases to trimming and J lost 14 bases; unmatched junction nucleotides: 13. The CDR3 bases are TGTGCCAGCAGCTTGAATGATGGACAGGGGGTGCCGACCCTCCACTTT. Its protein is CASSLNDGQGVPTLHF.

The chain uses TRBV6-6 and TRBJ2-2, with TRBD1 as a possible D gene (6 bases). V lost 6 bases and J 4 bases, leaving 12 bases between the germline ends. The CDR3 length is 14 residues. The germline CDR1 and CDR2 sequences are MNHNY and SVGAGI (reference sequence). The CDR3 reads CASRTGQITGELFF. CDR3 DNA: TGTGCCAGCAGAACAGGACAGATCACCGGGGAGCTGTTTTTT.

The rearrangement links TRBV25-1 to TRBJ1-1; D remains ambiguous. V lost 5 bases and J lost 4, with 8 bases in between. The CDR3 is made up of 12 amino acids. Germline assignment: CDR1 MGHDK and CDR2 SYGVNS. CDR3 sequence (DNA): TGTGCCAGCAGTATTGGCCTCACTGAAGCTTTCTTT. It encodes CASSIGLTEAFF.

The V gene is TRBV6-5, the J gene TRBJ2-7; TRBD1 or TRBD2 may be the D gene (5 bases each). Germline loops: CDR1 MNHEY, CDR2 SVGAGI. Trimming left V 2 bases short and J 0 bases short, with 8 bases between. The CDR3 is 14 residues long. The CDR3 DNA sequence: TGTGCCAGCAGTTACGGGGGAATCTCCTACGAGCAGTACTTC. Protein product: CASSYGGISYEQYF.

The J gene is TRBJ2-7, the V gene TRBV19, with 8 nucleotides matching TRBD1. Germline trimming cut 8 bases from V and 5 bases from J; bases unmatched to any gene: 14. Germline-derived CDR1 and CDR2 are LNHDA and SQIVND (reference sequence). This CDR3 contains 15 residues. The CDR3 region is CASAKRSTGENEQYF. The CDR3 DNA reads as TGTGCCAGTGCGAAGAGATCGACAGGGGAGAACGAGCAGTACTTC.

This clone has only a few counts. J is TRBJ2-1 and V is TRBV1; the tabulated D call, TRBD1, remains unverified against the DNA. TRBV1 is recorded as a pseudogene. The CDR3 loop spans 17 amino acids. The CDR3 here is CTSSQDPGTRRNNEQFF. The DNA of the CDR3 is TGCACCAGCAGCCAGGACCCCGGGACAAGAAGGAACAATGAGCAGTTCTTC.

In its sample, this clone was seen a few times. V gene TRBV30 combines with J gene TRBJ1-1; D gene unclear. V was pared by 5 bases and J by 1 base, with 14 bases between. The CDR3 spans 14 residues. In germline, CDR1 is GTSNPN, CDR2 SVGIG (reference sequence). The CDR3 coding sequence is TGTGCCTGGGGGAGCCCGGACGGGAACACTGAAGCTTTCTTT. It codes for CAWGSPDGNTEAFF.

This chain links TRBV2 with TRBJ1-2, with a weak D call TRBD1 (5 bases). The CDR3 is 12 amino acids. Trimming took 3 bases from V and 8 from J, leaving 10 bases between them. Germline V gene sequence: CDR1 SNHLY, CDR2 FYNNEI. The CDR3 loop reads CASSERGAGYTF. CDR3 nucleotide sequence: TGTGCCAGCAGTGAGAGGGGTGCGGGCTACACCTTC.